This TCR beta chain emerged from a study of blood T cell repertoires in COVID-19. Across the whole study: Sites in the United States, Italy and Spain provided acute and convalescent COVID-19 samples. PBMCs, B-cell-depleted T cells, or T cells provided the cDNA or gDNA that made up the material.

J lost 5 bases, V lost 1 base, and 2 bases had no gene match. The CDR3 extends over 14 amino acids. The germline V gene encodes CDR1 MNHNS and CDR2 SASEGT. Per the authors' pipeline: Estimates of nucleated cell counts were drawn from the amplification of reference gene primers. The protocol was immunoSEQ multiplex PCR, while the TCRdb copy is restricted to in-frame clones and leaves out a portion. V and J calls and clone size follow that table, whereas D and trimming were derived from the DNA. Among approximately 200,000 clones listed, about 90% were seen once. V and J are TRBV6-1 and TRBJ1-2; 9 nucleotides match TRBD1. The sample consisted of peripheral blood. This TCR was sampled from a man aged 18 to 35 with active or convalescent COVID-19. The DNA of the CDR3 is TGTGCCAGCAGTGAAGGGGGACAGGGATATGGCTACACCTTC. It codes for CASSEGGQGYGYTF.